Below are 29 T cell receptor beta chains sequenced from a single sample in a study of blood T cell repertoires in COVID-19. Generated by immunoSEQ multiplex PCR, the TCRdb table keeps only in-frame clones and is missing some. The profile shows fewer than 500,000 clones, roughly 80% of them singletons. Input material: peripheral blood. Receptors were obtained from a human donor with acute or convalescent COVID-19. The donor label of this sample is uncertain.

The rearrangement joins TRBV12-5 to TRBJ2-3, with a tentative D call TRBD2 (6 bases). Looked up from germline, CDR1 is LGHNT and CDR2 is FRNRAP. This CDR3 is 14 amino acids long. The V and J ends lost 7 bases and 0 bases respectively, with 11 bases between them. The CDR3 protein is CASATGTSTDTQYF. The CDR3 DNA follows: TGTGCTAGTGCTACCGGGACTAGCACAGATACGCAGTATTTT.

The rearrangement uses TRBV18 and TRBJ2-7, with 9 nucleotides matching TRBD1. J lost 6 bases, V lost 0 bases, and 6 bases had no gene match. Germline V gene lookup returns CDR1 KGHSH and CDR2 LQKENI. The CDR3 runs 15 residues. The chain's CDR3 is CASSPPGTGSREQYF. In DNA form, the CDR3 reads TGTGCCAGCTCACCACCAGGGACAGGGTCTCGCGAGCAGTACTTC.

The CDR3 protein is CASSIRMGTGGNTEAFF. In DNA, the CDR3 is TGTGCCAGTAGTATACGCATGGGGACAGGCGGGAACACTGAAGCTTTCTTT. The chain joins TRBV19 to TRBJ1-1; 8 bases map to TRBD1. The germline gives CDR1 LNHDA, CDR2 SQIVND (reference sequence). Trimming cost V 2 bases and J 1 base; bases outside gene matches: 9. The length of the CDR3 is 17 residues.

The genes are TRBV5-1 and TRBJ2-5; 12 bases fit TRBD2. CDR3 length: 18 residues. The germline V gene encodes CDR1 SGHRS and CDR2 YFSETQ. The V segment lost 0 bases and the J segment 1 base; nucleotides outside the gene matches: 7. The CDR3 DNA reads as TGCGCCAGCAGCTTGGCCCCTAGCGGGGGGGGTGGCCAAGAGACCCAGTACTTC. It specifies CASSLAPSGGGGQETQYF.

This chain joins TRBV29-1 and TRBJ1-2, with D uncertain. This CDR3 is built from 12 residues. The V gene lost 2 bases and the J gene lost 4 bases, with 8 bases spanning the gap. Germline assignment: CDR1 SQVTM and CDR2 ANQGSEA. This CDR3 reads CSVEWQPYGYTF. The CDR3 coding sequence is TGCAGCGTTGAATGGCAACCCTATGGCTACACCTTC.

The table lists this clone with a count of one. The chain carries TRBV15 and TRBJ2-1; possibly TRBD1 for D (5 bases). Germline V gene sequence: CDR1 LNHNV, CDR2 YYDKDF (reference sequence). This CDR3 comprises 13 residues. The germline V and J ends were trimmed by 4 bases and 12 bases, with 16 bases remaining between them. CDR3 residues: CATSTISLGRQFF. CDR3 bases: TGTGCCACCAGCACGATAAGCTTGGGGCGGCAGTTCTTC.

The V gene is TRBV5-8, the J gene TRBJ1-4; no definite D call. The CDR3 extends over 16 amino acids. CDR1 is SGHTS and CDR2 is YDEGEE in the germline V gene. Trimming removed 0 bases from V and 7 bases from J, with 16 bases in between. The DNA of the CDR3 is TGTGCCAGCAGCTTGGGCCGAGGGAGTCGGATTGAAAAACTGTTTTTT. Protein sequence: CASSLGRGSRIEKLFF.

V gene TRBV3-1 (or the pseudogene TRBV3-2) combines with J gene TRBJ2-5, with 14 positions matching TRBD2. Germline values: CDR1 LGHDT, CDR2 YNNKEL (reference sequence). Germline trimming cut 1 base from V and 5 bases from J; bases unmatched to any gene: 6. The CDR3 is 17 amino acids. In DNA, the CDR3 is TGTGCCAGCAGCCAAGGGGGACTAGCGGGAGTTGGCGAGACCCAGTACTTC. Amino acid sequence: CASSQGGLAGVGETQYF.

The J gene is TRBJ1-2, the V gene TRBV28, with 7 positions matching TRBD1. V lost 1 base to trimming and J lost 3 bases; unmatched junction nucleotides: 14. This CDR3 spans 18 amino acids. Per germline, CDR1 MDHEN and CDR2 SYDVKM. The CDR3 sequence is CASSLFIRGTASYYGYTF. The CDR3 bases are TGTGCCAGCAGTTTATTTATACGGGGGACAGCGAGTTACTATGGCTACACCTTC.

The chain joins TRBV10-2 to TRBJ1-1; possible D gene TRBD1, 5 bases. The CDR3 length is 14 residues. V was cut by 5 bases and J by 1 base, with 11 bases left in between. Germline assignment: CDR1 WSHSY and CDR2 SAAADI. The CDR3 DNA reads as TGCGCCAGCAGTCAAAGGGGTCGGAACACTGAAGCTTTCTTT. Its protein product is CASSQRGRNTEAFF.

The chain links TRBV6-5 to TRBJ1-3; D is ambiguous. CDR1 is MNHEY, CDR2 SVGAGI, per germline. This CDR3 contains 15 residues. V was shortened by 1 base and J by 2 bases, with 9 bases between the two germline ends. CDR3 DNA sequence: TGTGCCAGCAGTTACTACTCGGGGACTGGAAACACCATATATTTT. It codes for CASSYYSGTGNTIYF.

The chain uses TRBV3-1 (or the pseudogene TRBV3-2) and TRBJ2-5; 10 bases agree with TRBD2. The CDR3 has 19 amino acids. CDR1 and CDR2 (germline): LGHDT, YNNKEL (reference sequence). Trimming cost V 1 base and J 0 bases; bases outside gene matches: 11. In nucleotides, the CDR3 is TGTGCCAGCAGCCAAGTGAGTCTAGCGGGAGTCAAGTACCAAGAGACCCAGTACTTC. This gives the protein CASSQVSLAGVKYQETQYF.

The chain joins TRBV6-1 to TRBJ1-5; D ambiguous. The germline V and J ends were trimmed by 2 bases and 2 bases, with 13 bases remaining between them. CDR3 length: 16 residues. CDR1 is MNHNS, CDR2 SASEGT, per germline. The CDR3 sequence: CASSETDHGGNQPQHF. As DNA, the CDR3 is TGTGCCAGCAGTGAAACCGATCACGGAGGCAATCAGCCCCAGCATTTT.

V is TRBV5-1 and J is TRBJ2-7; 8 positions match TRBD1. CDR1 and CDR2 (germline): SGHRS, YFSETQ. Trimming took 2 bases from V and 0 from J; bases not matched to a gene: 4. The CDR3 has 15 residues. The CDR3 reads CASSFLQGDSYEQYF. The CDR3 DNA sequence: TGCGCCAGCAGCTTCTTACAGGGGGACTCCTACGAGCAGTACTTC.

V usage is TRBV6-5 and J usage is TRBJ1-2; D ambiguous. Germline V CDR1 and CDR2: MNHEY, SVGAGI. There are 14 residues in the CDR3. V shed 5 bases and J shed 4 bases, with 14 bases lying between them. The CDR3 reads CASSRVEALYGYTF. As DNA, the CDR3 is TGTGCCAGCAGTCGAGTAGAGGCTCTCTATGGCTACACCTTC.

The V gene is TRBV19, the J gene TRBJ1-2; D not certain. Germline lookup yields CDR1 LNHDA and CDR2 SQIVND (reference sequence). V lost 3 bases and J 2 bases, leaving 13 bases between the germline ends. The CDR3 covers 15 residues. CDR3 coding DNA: TGTGCCAGTAGTATGTCGCCAGGTGGAAACTATGGCTACACCTTC. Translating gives CASSMSPGGNYGYTF. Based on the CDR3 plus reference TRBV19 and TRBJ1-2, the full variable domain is DGGITQSPKYLFRKEGQNVTLSCEQNLNHDAMYWYRQDPGQGLRLIYYSQIVNDFQKGDIAEGYSVSREKKESFPLTVTSAQKNPTAFYLCASSMSPGGNYGYTFGSGTRLTVV.

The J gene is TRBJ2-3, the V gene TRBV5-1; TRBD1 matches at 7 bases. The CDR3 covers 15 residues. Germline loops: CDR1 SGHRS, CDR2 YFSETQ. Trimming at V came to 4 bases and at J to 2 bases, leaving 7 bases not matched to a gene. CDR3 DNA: TGCGCCAGCAGCCCTGGGACAGATCCCACAGATACGCAGTATTTT. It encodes CASSPGTDPTDTQYF.

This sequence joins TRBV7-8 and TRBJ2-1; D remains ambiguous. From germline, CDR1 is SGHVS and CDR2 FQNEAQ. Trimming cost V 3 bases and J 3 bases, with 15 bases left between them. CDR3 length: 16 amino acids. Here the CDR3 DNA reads TGTGCCAGCAGCTTTCTAGGTCGGAACAACTACAATGAGCAGTTCTTC. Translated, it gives CASSFLGRNNYNEQFF.

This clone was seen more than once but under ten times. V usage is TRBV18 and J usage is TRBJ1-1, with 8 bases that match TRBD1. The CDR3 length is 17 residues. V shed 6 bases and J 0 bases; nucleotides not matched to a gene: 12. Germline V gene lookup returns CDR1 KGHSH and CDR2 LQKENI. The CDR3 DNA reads TGTGCCAGCTCTCAAGCTGGACAGGGAGGCATGAACACTGAAGCTTTCTTT. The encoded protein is CASSQAGQGGMNTEAFF.

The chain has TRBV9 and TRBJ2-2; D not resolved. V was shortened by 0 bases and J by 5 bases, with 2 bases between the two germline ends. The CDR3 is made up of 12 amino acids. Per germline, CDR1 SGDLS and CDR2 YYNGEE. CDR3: CASSVATGELFF. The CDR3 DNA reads TGTGCCAGCAGCGTAGCTACCGGGGAGCTGTTTTTT.

CDR3 in amino acids: CASRPDRTGITEAFF. As DNA, the CDR3 is TGTGCCAGCAGGCCCGACAGGACAGGGATCACTGAAGCTTTCTTT. The chain carries TRBV6-5 and TRBJ1-1, with TRBD1 matching over 8 bases. The trim removed 6 bases at V and 4 bases at J, leaving 10 bases unmatched. Germline V gene sequence: CDR1 MNHEY, CDR2 SVGAGI. CDR3 length equals 15 residues.

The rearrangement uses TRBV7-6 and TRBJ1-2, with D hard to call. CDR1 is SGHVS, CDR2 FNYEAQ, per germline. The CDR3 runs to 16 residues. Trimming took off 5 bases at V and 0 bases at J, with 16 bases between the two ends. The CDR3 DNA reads TGTGCCAGCAGCCCCGAGGGCCTCATTACTAACTATGGCTACACCTTC. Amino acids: CASSPEGLITNYGYTF.

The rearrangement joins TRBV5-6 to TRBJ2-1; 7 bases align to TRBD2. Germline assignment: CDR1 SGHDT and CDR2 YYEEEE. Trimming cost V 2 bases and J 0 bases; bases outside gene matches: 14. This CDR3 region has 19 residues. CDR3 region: CASSLGREGHESSYNEQFF. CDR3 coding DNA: TGTGCCAGCAGCTTAGGTAGGGAGGGCCACGAAAGCTCCTACAATGAGCAGTTCTTC.

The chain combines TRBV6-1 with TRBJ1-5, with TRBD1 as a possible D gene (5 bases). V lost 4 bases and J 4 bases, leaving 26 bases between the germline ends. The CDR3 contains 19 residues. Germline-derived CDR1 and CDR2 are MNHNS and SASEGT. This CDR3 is CASSAIRGSGTSVNQPQHF. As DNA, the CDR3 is TGTGCCAGCAGTGCTATTCGGGGTTCAGGGACTAGCGTTAATCAGCCCCAGCATTTT.

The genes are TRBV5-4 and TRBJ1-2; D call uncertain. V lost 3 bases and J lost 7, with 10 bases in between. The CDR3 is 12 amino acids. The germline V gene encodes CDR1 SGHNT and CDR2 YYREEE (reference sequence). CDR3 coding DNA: TGTGCCAGCAGCTCCGTGGCTTTTGGCTACACCTTC. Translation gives CASSSVAFGYTF.

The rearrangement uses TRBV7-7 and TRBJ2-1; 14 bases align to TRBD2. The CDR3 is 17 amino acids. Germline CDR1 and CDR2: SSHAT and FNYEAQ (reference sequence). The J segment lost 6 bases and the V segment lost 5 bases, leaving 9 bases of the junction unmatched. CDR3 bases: TGTGCCAGCAGCCAGGGACTAGCGGGAGCCGGGGGCAATGAGCAGTTCTTC. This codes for CASSQGLAGAGGNEQFF.

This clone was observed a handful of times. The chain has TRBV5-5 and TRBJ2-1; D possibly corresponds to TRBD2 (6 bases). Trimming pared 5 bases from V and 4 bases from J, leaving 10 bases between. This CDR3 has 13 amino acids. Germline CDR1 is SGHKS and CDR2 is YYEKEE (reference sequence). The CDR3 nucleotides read TGTGCCAGCAGTTCCGGACTATACAATGAGCAGTTCTTC. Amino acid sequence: CASSSGLYNEQFF.

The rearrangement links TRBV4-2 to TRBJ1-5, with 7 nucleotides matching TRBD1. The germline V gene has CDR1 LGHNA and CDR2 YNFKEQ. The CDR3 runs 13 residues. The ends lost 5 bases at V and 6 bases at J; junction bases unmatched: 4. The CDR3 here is CASSETGSQPQHF. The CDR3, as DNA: TGTGCCAGCAGCGAGACAGGGTCTCAGCCCCAGCATTTT.

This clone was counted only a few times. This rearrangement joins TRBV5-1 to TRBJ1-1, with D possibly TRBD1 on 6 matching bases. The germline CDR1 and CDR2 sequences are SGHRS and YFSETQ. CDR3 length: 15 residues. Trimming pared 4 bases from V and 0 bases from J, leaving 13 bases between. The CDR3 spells CASSPRQGMNTEAFF. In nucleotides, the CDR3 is TGCGCCAGCAGCCCGCGTCAGGGGATGAACACTGAAGCTTTCTTT. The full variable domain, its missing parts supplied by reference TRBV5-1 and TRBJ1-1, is KAGVTQTPRYLIKTRGQQVTLSCSPISGHRSVSWYQQTPGQGLQFLFEYFSETQRNKGNFPGRFSGRQFSNSRSEMNVSTLELGDSALYLCASSPRQGMNTEAFFGQGTRLTVV.